This TCR beta chain comes out of a study of cytomegalovirus exposure and HLA in healthy donors (dated by TCRdb to 2017 to 2019). Some background on the complete study: According to an earlier analysis of 550 to 750 of the donors, 150 million to 200 million T cells yielded over 90 million unique TCR beta sequences and about 280 Gb of sequence data. Donor age, sex, ethnicity and CMV serostatus were collected together with the repertoire data. A later genetic analysis used genome-wide SNP genotypes for about three fifths of the roughly 700 donors, treating that subset as a discovery cohort. The number of donors typed differed by locus, with roughly 620-630 for A, B, C, DRB1 and DQB1, around 500 for DQA1, 606 for DPA1, and around 450 for DPB1. Besides the first cohort of around 700 subjects, a separate validation cohort made up of over a hundred different subjects was used. The later analysis used no new phenotypic data to find candidate immune exposures, relying instead on TCR beta sequences and their occurrence across donors. Because of strong linkage in the cohort, four or five DR-DQ haplotypes were treated as single units for association and clustering. HLA typing covered class I and class II loci at four-digit resolution. Among about 370 genotyped donors of the cohort, an average of approximately 220,000 unique TCR beta nucleotide sequences was sequenced per donor, of which about 19% were non-productive. Approximately 310 gigabases of sequencing data and around 87 million unique TCR sequences were included in an early release covering about 700 HLA-typed donors. The T cell repertoires of 550 to 850 subjects were profiled by immunosequencing and related to cytomegalovirus serostatus. All discovery cohort repertoires had been generated using a single sequencing platform. The study was designed to test whether signatures of past pathogen exposure could be identified by cataloging public T cell receptors. To decide whether each TCR beta V gene segment behaved as functional or pseudogenic, an earlier analysis of approximately 620 of the donors relied on high-throughput TCR beta sequencing. Of the roughly 390 genotyped donors, roughly 76% were placed in the genetic ancestry cluster associated with self-reported Caucasian donors. To study patterns of TCR occurrence, a later analysis re-analyzed previously published TCR beta repertoires from around 670 donors and added high-resolution HLA genotyping. The study combined high-throughput TCR immunosequencing, statistical association of individual TCRs with disease status, and machine learning to predict cytomegalovirus infection status.

As to this clone: The antigen this receptor binds is unknown. The record has no base qualities; no much larger clone is one base away.

The cohort was made up of approximately 700 healthy bone marrow donors. All cohort members were sampled while nominally healthy, although unrecorded immune exposures were likely present. The donor was CMV seropositive and belonged to the group of more than 250 seropositive cohort members. Each donor provided a peripheral blood sample, and peripheral blood mononuclear cells were used for TCR beta sequencing. The Qiagen DNeasy Blood Extraction Kit was used to extract genomic DNA from the blood cell samples. The CDR3 starts with the cysteine, ends with the phenylalanine, and has 13 residues. Only the CDR3 region is kept as DNA, spanning 39 bases read in frame from base 1. The germline V gene (reference sequence) gives CDR1 as MNHNY and CDR2 as SVGAGI. The V end loses 6 bases and the J end loses 5 bases, and a stretch of 14 bases separates them. The study at large found these results: HLA typing was unavailable for some donors at each locus, so association tests used only the typed subset. An earlier analysis of 587 of the donors showed that most TCR beta V segments appeared in productive rearrangements either about 87% or about 30% of the time, which broadly matched IMGT annotations. It was suggested by the authors that the approach could potentially be generalized to other disease states and immunological phenotypes. Three of the identified cytomegalovirus-associated TCR beta chains were confirmed in vitro to be specific for cytomegalovirus antigens. Sequencing depth was assumed to be roughly uniform across donors in the presence/absence analyses, though that assumption may not hold. In a later analysis, TCR association rates were found to vary across HLA loci, with the most associated TCRs seen for DRB1 alleles and the fewest for HLA-C alleles. Most TCR sequences were observed very rarely across donors, whereas some public TCRs were present in many individuals. In a later analysis, several top co-occurrence clusters were reported to appear linked to parvovirus B19, influenza, CMV and Epstein-Barr virus. A later analysis found that most CMV-associated TCR beta chains appeared HLA-restricted, with HLA associations seemingly driven largely by CMV exposure. CMV serostatus was the only immune exposure information available for the cohort. The study listed 150 to 200 TCR beta chains as associated with cytomegalovirus. Assigning TCR associations to individual alleles was difficult when HLA alleles, especially DR and DQ, strongly co-occurred. A later genetic analysis associated a missense DCLRE1C variant with V-gene and J-gene trimming of TCR beta chains, and an independent cohort replicated the association. Some IMGT-functional V segments, including TRBV6-2 and TRBV6-3, could not be told apart with the 87-base-pair reads, so those segments were excluded. In a later genetic analysis, fewer N-insertions in productive TCRs were reported among donors in an Asian-associated ancestry cluster than the roughly 670-donor mean. At a false discovery rate of 0.05, a later analysis linked 15,000 to 20,000 TCR beta sequences to specific HLA alleles. In this cohort, only TCR beta chains were sequenced, and detectable features were limited by the absence of alpha or paired-chain data. A cluster of highly shared sequence variants was judged likely to be a technical artifact of the sequencing pipeline. Compared with equally common non-associated chains, HLA-associated TCR beta chains in a later analysis were more clonally expanded and had lower generation probabilities. In both the original and validation cohorts, the classifier was reported to diagnose cytomegalovirus status with high specificity and sensitivity. Linkage disequilibrium might explain the correlated functional status among segregating V segments, but an unknown experimental factor could not be ruled out. A further reported finding was that TCR beta sequences accurately predicted the HLA-A and HLA-B alleles for most subjects in the first cohort. The earlier analysis of 587 of the donors excluded over 15 rarely observed V segments, including chromosome 9 orphons, because counts were too low.

Libraries came from the immunoSEQ multiplex PCR assay. A mixture of 60 forward primers for TCR Vbeta segments and 13 reverse primers for TCR Jbeta segments was used in the multiplex PCR. The CDR3 region of rearranged TCR beta genes was amplified from genomic DNA with a multiplex PCR assay. The amplified TCR beta libraries were sequenced on the Illumina HiSeq System as 87-base-pair reads. As for how the authors treated the data: In a later analysis, tens of millions of unique TCR beta chains were counted across the roughly 670 repertoires, and around 11 million of these chains were shared by at least two donors. Raw reads were error-corrected and collapsed into unique sequences by a nearest-neighbor algorithm in which closely related sequences were merged to remove PCR and sequencing errors. CDR3 sequences were aligned to IMGT reference sequences to assign V, D and J gene segments. For a sequence to be retained, a match of at least six nucleotides was required to both a V gene segment and a J gene segment. A rearrangement counted as productive if the CDR3 had no stop codons and remained in frame with V and J, and every other rearrangement counted as non-productive. Following IMGT convention, CDR3 was defined as the stretch from the second conserved V-encoded cysteine to the conserved J-encoded phenylalanine. The earlier analysis of 587 of the donors excluded any sequence lacking an unambiguous match to a single V gene segment. In an earlier analysis of approximately 560 of the donors, a V segment was called functional when productive rearrangements were above 56.7%, and segregating when the standard deviation between donors exceeded 5%. A statistical classification framework was built to diagnose cytomegalovirus status from the catalog of TCR beta chain sequences. In a later analysis, V and J genes were assigned by comparing TCR nucleotide sequences against IMGT/GENE-DB human TR gene sequences. The TCRdist pipeline was used in a later analysis to assign CDR3 sequences and most-parsimonious VDJ recombination scenarios. In a later analysis, every TCR beta chain was defined by the combination of its CDR3 amino acid sequence and its V-gene family, and reads without a unique V-gene family were dropped. As a way to deal with suspected cross-contamination and a sequencing artifact, a later analysis dropped more than 500 nucleotide sequences that were highly shared and had low generation probability. For each public chain, a later analysis derived a clonal expansion index from normalized ranks of inferred template counts within each repertoire. In a later analysis, generation probabilities were computed with a VDJ recombination model fitted to out-of-frame rearrangements, and the resulting probabilities were checked against IGoR. In a later analysis, TCR-TCR, TCR-HLA and TCR-CMV co-occurrence was scored with hypergeometric tests, and a repertoire-size bias correction was applied to TCR pairs. To estimate false discovery rates, a later analysis permuted the HLA or CMV assignments 20 times. In a later analysis, co-occurring TCRs were grouped using DBSCAN, and TCRdist sequence similarity was added for clustering within HLA-allele-positive subsets. For co-occurrence clustering, repertoires with fewer than 30,000 or more than 120,000 public chains were excluded, along with roughly 5 repertoires with anomalous nucleotide sharing. The table was pulled from immuneACCESS by TCRdb, which kept in-frame rearrangements only. Such tables lose some clones; where checked, under half of the loss comes from unresolved V genes, and the rest has no known cause. V and J calls and clone size come straight from that table; D and trimming were deduced from the DNA. The sample table lists more than 150,000 clones, roughly 80% of them with a count of one. The ten largest account for more than 1.1% of the sample.

The origin of this receptor is a girl under 18 in good health and CMV-seropositive. The V and J genes are TRBV6-6 and TRBJ2-7; TRBD2 could be the D gene, as 6 bases match. Sequencing was done on a sample of PBMCs. In nucleotide form, the sequence is TGTGCCAGCAGAGTCTCGGGAGTGGACGAGCAGTACTTC. The translation is CASRVSGVDEQYF.